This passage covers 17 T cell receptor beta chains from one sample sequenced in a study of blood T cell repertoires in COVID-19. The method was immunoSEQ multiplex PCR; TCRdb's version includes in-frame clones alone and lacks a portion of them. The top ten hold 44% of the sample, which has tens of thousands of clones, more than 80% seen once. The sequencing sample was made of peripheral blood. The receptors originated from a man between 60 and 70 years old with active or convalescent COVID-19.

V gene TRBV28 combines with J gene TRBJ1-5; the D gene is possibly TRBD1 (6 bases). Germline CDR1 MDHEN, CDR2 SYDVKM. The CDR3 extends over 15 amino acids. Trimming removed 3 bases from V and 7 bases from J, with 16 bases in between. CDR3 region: CASSFTGGAGQPQHF. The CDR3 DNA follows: TGTGCCAGCAGTTTTACGGGGGGCGCAGGGCAGCCCCAGCATTTT.

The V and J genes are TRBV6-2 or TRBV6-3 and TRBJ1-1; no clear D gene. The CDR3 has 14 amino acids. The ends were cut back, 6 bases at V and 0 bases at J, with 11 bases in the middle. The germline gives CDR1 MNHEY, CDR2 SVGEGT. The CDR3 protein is CASSLVPLNTEAFF. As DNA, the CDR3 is TGTGCCAGCAGCCTAGTCCCGTTGAACACTGAAGCTTTCTTT.

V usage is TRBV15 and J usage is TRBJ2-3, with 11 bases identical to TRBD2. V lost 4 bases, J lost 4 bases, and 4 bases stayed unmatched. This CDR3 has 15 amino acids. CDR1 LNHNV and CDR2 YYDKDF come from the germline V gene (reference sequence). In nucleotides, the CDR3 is TGTGCCACCAGCATATGGACTAGCGGGTCAGATACGCAGTATTTT. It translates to CATSIWTSGSDTQYF.

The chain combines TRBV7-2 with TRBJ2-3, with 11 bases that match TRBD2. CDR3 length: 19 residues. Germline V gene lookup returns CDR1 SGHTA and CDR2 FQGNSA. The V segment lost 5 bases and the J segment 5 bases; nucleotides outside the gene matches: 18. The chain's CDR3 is CASSPTPMALAGVGDTQYF. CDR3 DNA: TGTGCCAGCAGCCCTACCCCCATGGCACTAGCGGGAGTAGGAGATACGCAGTATTTT.

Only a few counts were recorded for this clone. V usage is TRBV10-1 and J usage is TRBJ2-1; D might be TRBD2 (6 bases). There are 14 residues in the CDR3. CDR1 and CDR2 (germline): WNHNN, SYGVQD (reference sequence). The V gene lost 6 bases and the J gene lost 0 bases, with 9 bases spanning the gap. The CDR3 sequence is CASSQAGSYNEQFF. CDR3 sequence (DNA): TGCGCCAGCAGCCAAGCGGGCTCCTACAATGAGCAGTTCTTC.

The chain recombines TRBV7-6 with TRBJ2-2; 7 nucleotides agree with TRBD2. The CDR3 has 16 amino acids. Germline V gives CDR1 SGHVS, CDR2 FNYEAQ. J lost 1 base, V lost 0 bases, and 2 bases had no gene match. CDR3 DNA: TGTGCCAGCAGCTTAGCGGCTAGCGGGAACACCGGGGAGCTGTTTTTT. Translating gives CASSLAASGNTGELFF.

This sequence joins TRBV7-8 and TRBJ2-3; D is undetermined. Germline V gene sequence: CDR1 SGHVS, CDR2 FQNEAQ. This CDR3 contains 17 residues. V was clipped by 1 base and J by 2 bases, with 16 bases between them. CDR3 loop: CASSLGRSGFITDTQYF. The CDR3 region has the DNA TGTGCCAGCAGCTTAGGACGATCCGGGTTTATCACAGATACGCAGTATTTT.

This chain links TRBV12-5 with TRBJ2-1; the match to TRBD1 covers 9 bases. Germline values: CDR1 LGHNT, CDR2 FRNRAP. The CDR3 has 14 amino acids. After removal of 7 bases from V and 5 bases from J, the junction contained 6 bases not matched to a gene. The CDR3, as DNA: TGTGCTAGTGCCAGCGGGACAGGGCACAATGAGCAGTTCTTC. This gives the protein CASASGTGHNEQFF.

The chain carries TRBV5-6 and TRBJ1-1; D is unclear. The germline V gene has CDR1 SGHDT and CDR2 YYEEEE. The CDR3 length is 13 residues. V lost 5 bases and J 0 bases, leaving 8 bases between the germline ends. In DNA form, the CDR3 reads TGTGCCAGCAGTTCGATAGTGAACACTGAAGCTTTCTTT. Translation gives CASSSIVNTEAFF.

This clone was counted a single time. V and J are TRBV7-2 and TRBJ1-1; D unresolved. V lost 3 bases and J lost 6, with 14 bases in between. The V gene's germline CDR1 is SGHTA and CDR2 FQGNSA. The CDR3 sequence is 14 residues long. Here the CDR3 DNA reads TGTGCCAGCAGCTTTATTTTGGGAGCGCCTGAAGCTTTCTTT. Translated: CASSFILGAPEAFF.

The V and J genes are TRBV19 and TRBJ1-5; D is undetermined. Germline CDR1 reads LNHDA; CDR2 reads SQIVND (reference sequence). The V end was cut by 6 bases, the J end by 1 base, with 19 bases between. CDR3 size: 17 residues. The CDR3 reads CASSTNRVLGSNQPQHF. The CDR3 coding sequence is TGTGCCAGTAGCACTAACCGGGTCCTCGGGAGCAATCAGCCCCAGCATTTT.

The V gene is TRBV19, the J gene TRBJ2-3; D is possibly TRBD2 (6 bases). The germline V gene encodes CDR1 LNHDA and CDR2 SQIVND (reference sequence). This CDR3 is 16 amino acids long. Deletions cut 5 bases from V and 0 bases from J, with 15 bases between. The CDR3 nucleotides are TGTGCCAGTAGTGGCGCCGGGACTCCTAGCACAGATACGCAGTATTTT. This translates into CASSGAGTPSTDTQYF.

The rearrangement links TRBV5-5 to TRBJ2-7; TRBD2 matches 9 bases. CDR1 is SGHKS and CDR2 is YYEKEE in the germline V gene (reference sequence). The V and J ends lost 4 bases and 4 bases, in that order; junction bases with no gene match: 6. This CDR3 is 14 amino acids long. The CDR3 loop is CASSGLAGAYEQYV. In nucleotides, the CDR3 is TGTGCCAGCAGCGGATTAGCGGGGGCTTACGAGCAGTACGTC.

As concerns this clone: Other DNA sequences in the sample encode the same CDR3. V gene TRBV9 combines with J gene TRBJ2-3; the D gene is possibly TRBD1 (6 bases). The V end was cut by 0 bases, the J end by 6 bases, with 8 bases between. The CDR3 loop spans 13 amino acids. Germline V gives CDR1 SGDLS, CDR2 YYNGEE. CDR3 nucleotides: TGTGCCAGCAGCGTAGTCCAGGGGGATACGCAGTATTTT. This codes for CASSVVQGDTQYF.

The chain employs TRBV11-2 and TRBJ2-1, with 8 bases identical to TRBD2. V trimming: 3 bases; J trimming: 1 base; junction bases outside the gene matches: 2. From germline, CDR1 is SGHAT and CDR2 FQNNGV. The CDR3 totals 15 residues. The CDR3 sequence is CASSFRLASYNEQFF. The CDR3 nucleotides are TGTGCCAGCAGCTTCCGACTAGCGTCCTACAATGAGCAGTTCTTC.

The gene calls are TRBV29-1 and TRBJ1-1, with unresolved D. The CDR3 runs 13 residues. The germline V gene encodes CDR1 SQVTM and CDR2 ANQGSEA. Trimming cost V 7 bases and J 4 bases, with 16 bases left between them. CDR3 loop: CSALGGFGTEAFF. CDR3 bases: TGCAGCGCCCTAGGCGGGTTTGGCACTGAAGCTTTCTTT.

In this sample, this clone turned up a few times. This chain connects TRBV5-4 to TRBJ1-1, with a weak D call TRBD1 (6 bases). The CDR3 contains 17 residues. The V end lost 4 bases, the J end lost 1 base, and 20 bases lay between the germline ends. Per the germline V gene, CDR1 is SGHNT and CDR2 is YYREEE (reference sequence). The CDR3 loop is CASSPGTRGLRNTEAFF. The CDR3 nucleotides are TGTGCCAGCAGCCCTGGGACGAGGGGGTTGAGGAACACTGAAGCTTTCTTT.